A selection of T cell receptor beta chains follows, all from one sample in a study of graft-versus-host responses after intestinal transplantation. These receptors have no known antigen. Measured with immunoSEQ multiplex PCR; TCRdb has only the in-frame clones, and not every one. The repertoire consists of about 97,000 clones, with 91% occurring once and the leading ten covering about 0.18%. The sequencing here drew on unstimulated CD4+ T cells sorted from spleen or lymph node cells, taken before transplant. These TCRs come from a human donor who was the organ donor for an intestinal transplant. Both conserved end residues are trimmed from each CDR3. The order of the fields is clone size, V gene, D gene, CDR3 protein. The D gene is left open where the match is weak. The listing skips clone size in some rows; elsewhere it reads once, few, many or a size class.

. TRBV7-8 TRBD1 ASSVRDRVAYEQY
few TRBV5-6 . ASSLVHRGNTIY
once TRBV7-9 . ASSLATQGTQY
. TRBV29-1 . SVTHGTHQETQY
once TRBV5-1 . ASSLAGSGNTIY
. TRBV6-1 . ASSDRHGGHSTYEQY
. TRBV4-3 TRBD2 ASSQMAAGGEPDTQY
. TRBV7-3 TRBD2 ASSFSGRGETQY
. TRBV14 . ASSHRPGGTVREQY
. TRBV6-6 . ASNSRAKGNTIY
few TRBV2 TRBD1 ASSPRDRGSTPLH
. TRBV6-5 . ASSTPGGKGAF
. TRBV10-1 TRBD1 ASSETRDRACSCTYSGANVLT
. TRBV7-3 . ASSSKGGGNYGYT
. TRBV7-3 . ASSLEAGSEAF
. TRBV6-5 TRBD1 ASRGQGLRTEAF
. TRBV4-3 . ASSQAGGRGINYGYT
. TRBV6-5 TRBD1 ASSYGSEGGSSPLH
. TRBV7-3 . ASSYGLANSPLH
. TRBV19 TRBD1 ASSIRTGQAYGYT
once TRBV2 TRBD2 ASRLAGATDTQY
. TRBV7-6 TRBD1 ASSLVHGTGGLYEQY
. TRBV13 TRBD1 ASSQKARDRGLVKVIRPDIEQF
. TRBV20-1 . SARKQGIQY
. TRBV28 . ASSRLIPSSYNEQF
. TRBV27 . ASKRRTDYGYT
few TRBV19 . ASSLPTGILH
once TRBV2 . ASRHYLRQSLYGYT
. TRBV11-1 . ASSLEVTPGGEAF
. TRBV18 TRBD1 ASSDQGASQETQY
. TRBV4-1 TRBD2 ASSHGLAGTEQY
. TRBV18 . ASSPLVEISTDTQY
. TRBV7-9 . ASSLLRAIGETQY
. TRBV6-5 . ASSYGGGSTDTQY
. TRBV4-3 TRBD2 ASSQGPGGAKTQY
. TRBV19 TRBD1 ASRAPGGSNEKLF
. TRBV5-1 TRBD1 ASSLAGTGGGTEAF
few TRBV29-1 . SVEEGSSYEQY
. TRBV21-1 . ASSKEEITGGPFPDQPQH
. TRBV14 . ASSQDLQAYEQY
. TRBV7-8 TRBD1 ASSLAVTGTGNQPQH
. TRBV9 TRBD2 ASSEKGLAGGRVGELF
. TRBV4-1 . ASSPNGGEGRNSPLH
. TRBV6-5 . ASSYSRYRENTEAF
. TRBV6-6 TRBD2 ASSSVAGNSYNEQF
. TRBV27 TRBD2 ASRPQVGLAGGGFF
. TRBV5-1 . ASSLREKEAF
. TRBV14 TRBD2 ASSELAGGPGDTQY
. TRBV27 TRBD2 ASSNIAGDWAHNEQF
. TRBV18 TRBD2 ASSPQRGGSTDTQY
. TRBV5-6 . ASSLQGPSYNSPLH
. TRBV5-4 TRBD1 ASSLRQGLDTQY